This T cell receptor beta chain is drawn from a study of cytomegalovirus exposure and HLA in healthy donors. General study findings and limits: Among TCR beta chains, those listed as cytomegalovirus-associated numbered around 180. Subsequent analysis revealed that first-cohort TCR clusters tended to co-occur in the approximately 120 validation repertoires.

Germline CDR1 SGHRS, CDR2 YFSETQ. The CDR3 is 12 amino acids. The J segment lost 8 bases and the V segment lost 4 bases, leaving 4 bases of the junction unmatched. Method: immunoSEQ multiplex PCR; TCRdb's copy keeps in-frame clones and lacks some. The sample holds 100,000 to 150,000 clones; more than 85% are singletons and the top ten take 4% to 5.5%. This clone showed up just a few times. The antigen remains unidentified. The receptor's source is a man aged 18 to 30 in good health and CMV-seropositive. The sample consisted of PBMCs. The V call is TRBV5-1, the J call TRBJ2-7; 9 bases are a match to TRBD1. CDR3 nucleotides: TGCGCCAGCAGCCTCGACAGGGGGAAGCAGTACTTC. Translated, it gives CASSLDRGKQYF.